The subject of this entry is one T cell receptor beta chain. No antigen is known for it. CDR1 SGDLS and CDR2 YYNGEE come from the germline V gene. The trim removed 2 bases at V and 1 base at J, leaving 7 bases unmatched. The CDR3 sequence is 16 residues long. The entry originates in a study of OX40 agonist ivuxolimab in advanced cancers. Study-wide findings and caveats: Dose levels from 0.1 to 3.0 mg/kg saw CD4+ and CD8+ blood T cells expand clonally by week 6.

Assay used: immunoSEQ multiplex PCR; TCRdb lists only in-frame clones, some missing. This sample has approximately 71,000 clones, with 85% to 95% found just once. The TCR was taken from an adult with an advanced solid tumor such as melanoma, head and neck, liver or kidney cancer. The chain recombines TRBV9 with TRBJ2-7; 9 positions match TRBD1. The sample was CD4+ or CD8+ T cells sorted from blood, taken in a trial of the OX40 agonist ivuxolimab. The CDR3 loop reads CASSVGADRGSYEQYF. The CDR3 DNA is TGTGCCAGCAGCGTCGGCGCGGACAGGGGTTCCTACGAGCAGTACTTC.